This passage covers 30 T cell receptor beta chains from one sample sequenced in a study of blood T cell repertoires in COVID-19. Sequencing used immunoSEQ multiplex PCR; TCRdb keeps in-frame clones, though not all of them. The sample yields tens of thousands of clones, roughly 80% seen once. The sequencing sample was made of PBMCs or T cells enriched from blood (not recorded which). The receptors were gathered from a woman in her forties with acute COVID-19.

The chain carries TRBV7-2 and TRBJ2-1, with D maybe TRBD1 (6 bases). V was trimmed by 1 base and J by 9 bases, leaving 10 bases between them. The CDR3 is made up of 13 amino acids. The germline CDR1 and CDR2 sequences are SGHTA and FQGNSA. The CDR3 loop is CASSLEGGSEQFF. DNA for the CDR3: TGTGCCAGCAGCTTAGAAGGGGGATCTGAGCAGTTCTTC. The variable domain in full, with the rest retrieved from reference TRBV7-2 and TRBJ2-1, is GAGVSQSPSNKVTEKGKDVELRCDPISGHTALYWYRQSLGQGLEFLIYFQGNSAPDKSGLPSDRFSAERTGGSVSTLTIQRTQQEDSAVYLCASSLEGGSEQFFGPGTRLTVL.

The chain recombines TRBV7-9 with TRBJ2-2; 7 nucleotides align to TRBD1. In germline, CDR1 is SEHNR, CDR2 FQNEAQ (reference sequence). This CDR3 contains 16 residues. Germline trimming cut 4 bases from V and 2 bases from J; bases unmatched to any gene: 7. CDR3 in amino acids: CASSYPDRVNTGELFF. The DNA of the CDR3 is TGTGCCAGCAGCTACCCTGACAGGGTCAACACCGGGGAGCTGTTTTTT.

This chain uses TRBV7-3 with TRBJ2-5; 8 bases are a match to TRBD2. This CDR3 is 15 amino acids long. Germline-derived CDR1 and CDR2 are SGHTA and FQGTGA. The V segment lost 5 bases and the J segment 5 bases; nucleotides outside the gene matches: 10. This chain's CDR3 is CASSPPDSGGETQYF. The CDR3 DNA reads TGTGCCAGCAGCCCCCCTGACTCGGGAGGGGAGACCCAGTACTTC.

This clone was found a few times. The V gene is TRBV19, the J gene TRBJ1-5; a weak D match, TRBD1 (6 bases). Trimming shortened V by 10 bases and J by 3 bases, and 31 bases separated the two germline ends. Germline V gene data show CDR1 as LNHDA and CDR2 as SQIVND (reference sequence). The CDR3 loop spans 19 amino acids. CDR3 DNA sequence: TGTGCCAACCGGCGGGGGGCCCAGGGGAGGTTGGGGAACAATCAGCCCCAGCATTTT. Its protein is CANRRGAQGRLGNNQPQHF.

The V and J genes are TRBV29-1 and TRBJ2-1; 8 bases are shared with TRBD1. The CDR3 is made up of 14 amino acids. CDR1 and CDR2 (germline): SQVTM, ANQGSEA. V lost 4 bases and J lost 3; bases outside the gene matches: 5. In DNA form, the CDR3 reads TGCAGCGTTGTGTCAGGGGGCAGCTACAATGAGCAGTTCTTC. Translation: CSVVSGGSYNEQFF.

V usage is TRBV2 and J usage is TRBJ1-5, with D maybe TRBD1 (5 bases). The CDR3 contains 15 residues. CDR1 is SNHLY, CDR2 FYNNEI, per germline. Trimming left V 4 bases short and J 2 bases short, with 12 bases between. CDR3 in amino acids: CASSARDVGNQPQHF. CDR3 bases: TGTGCCAGCAGTGCCAGGGATGTTGGCAATCAGCCCCAGCATTTT.

The chain employs TRBV7-8 and TRBJ1-5, with D possibly matching TRBD1 (5 bases). Germline CDR1 SGHVS, CDR2 FQNEAQ. Trimming stripped 2 bases from V and 4 bases from J, with 15 bases between. The CDR3 is 16 amino acids. Here the CDR3 DNA reads TGTGCCAGCAGCTTAAGAGAGAGTCGACAGAATCAGCCCCAGCATTTT. Amino acid sequence: CASSLRESRQNQPQHF.

The gene calls are TRBV7-8 and TRBJ1-6; no clear D. Germline CDR1 SGHVS, CDR2 FQNEAQ. The CDR3 is 14 amino acids. Trimming stripped 5 bases from V and 7 bases from J, with 12 bases between. CDR3 nucleotides: TGTGCCAGCAGCCCGCAAGCAACGAATTCACCCCTCCACTTT. This codes for CASSPQATNSPLHF.

The chain carries TRBV13 and TRBJ2-6; TRBD1 might be the D (10 bases). V dropped 5 bases and J dropped 2 bases, with 22 bases sitting between them. This CDR3 spans 19 amino acids. Germline CDR1 is PRHDT and CDR2 is FYEKMQ (reference sequence). CDR3 coding DNA: TGTGCCAGCAGCCCTAGCGGGACAGGGGTTGAGGCTGGGGCCAACGTCCTGACTTTC. Its translation is CASSPSGTGVEAGANVLTF.

The CDR3 is CASSPQGYTEAFF. CDR3 coding DNA: TGTGCCAGCAGCCCTCAGGGTTATACTGAAGCTTTCTTT. J is TRBJ1-1 and V is TRBV2, with a weak D call TRBD1 (5 bases). This CDR3 spans 13 amino acids. The V end was cut by 6 bases, the J end by 5 bases, with 13 bases between. Per the germline V gene, CDR1 is SNHLY and CDR2 is FYNNEI.

The chain joins TRBV4-2 to TRBJ1-1; perhaps TRBD1 as D (6 bases). The CDR3 extends over 15 amino acids. V lost 0 bases and J 0 bases, leaving 8 bases between the germline ends. Per germline, CDR1 LGHNA and CDR2 YNFKEQ. Here the CDR3 DNA reads TGTGCCAGCAGCCAAGAACAGGGACTGAACACTGAAGCTTTCTTT. The encoded protein is CASSQEQGLNTEAFF.

The V and J genes are TRBV27 and TRBJ1-4; D is perhaps TRBD1 (5 bases). V lost 10 bases and J 10 bases, leaving 19 bases between the germline ends. Per the germline V gene, CDR1 is MNHEY and CDR2 is SMNVEV (reference sequence). The CDR3 has 13 amino acids. The CDR3: CATRGAWSGKLFF. The DNA of the CDR3 is TGTGCCACCCGTGGGGCCTGGAGTGGAAAACTGTTTTTT.

The chain links TRBV19 to TRBJ2-7; 14 bases line up with TRBD2. This CDR3 spans 15 amino acids. Per the germline V gene, CDR1 is LNHDA and CDR2 is SQIVND (reference sequence). V was pared by 1 base and J by 6 bases, with 2 bases of the junction left unmatched. CDR3 nucleotides: TGTGCCAGTAGTATAGCGGGACTAGCGGGGGCCGAGCAGTACTTC. Amino acids: CASSIAGLAGAEQYF.

CDR3 amino acids: CASSPTSGGYQETQYF. Here the CDR3 DNA reads TGTGCCAGCAGTCCGACTAGCGGGGGGTACCAAGAGACCCAGTACTTC. The rearrangement joins TRBV7-6 to TRBJ2-5; TRBD2 matches 13 bases. V lost 6 bases and J lost 0; bases outside the gene matches: 4. This CDR3 is 16 amino acids long. The germline gives CDR1 SGHVS, CDR2 FNYEAQ.

The chain joins TRBV5-1 to TRBJ2-5, with TRBD2 identical over 13 bases. Germline V gene lookup returns CDR1 SGHRS and CDR2 YFSETQ. Unmatched junction bases numbered 5, after V lost 2 bases and J lost 4 bases. CDR3 length equals 16 residues. In nucleotides, the CDR3 is TGCGCCAGCAGCTTCGGGACTAGCGGGGTACTAGAGACCCAGTACTTC. It is translated as CASSFGTSGVLETQYF.

The rearrangement uses TRBV19 and TRBJ1-5, with no clear D. Germline-derived CDR1 and CDR2 are LNHDA and SQIVND (reference sequence). Trimming took off 4 bases at V and 0 bases at J, with 13 bases between the two ends. CDR3 length equals 16 residues. The CDR3 nucleotides read TGTGCCAGTAGTAGAGGAAGATTCTATAGCAATCAGCCCCAGCATTTT. Its protein is CASSRGRFYSNQPQHF.

The rearrangement uses TRBV7-8 and TRBJ2-5, with a tentative D call TRBD1 (5 bases). Trimming stripped 5 bases from V and 4 bases from J, with 14 bases between. Germline CDR1 is SGHVS and CDR2 is FQNEAQ. The CDR3 is made up of 14 amino acids. CDR3 bases: TGTGCCAGCAGCCTCCAGGGTGTAGGAGAGACCCAGTACTTC. Amino acid sequence: CASSLQGVGETQYF.

The chain uses TRBV7-6 and TRBJ1-2; D unclear. Trimming took 5 bases from V and 3 from J, leaving 13 bases between them. The CDR3 spans 14 residues. The V gene's germline CDR1 is SGHVS and CDR2 FNYEAQ. The CDR3 here is CASSPKSGYYGYTF. DNA of the CDR3: TGTGCCAGCAGCCCAAAGAGCGGATACTATGGCTACACCTTC.

The chain combines TRBV5-1 with TRBJ2-3; 10 nucleotides match TRBD2. Per germline, CDR1 SGHRS and CDR2 YFSETQ. Losses at the gene ends were 4 bases for V and 2 bases for J; bases not matched to a gene: 7. CDR3 size: 16 residues. The CDR3 DNA sequence: TGCGCCAGCAGCAGGGGTAGCGGGGGGAACACAGATACGCAGTATTTT. Protein sequence: CASSRGSGGNTDTQYF.

The chain recombines TRBV28 with TRBJ1-6; a weak D match, TRBD1 (6 bases). Germline V gives CDR1 MDHEN, CDR2 SYDVKM. The CDR3 runs to 15 residues. V was cut by 5 bases and J by 7 bases, with 15 bases left in between. CDR3 region: CASSPPQGINSPLHF. The CDR3 nucleotides are TGTGCCAGCAGTCCACCACAGGGAATAAATTCACCCCTCCACTTT.

The chain employs TRBV9 and TRBJ2-3; D gene uncertain. V was cut by 4 bases and J by 9 bases, with 18 bases left in between. The germline V gene encodes CDR1 SGDLS and CDR2 YYNGEE. This CDR3 spans 14 amino acids. CDR3 coding DNA: TGTGCCAGCAGCCCTCCGAGTTCAGGTGAAACGCAGTATTTT. Translating it yields CASSPPSSGETQYF.

This clone has only one observation. The chain employs TRBV4-2 and TRBJ2-2; no firm D call. The CDR3 runs to 16 residues. V shed 0 bases and J shed 8 bases, with 16 bases lying between them. Germline-derived CDR1 and CDR2 are LGHNA and YNFKEQ. CDR3: CASSQDTSLVPGELFF. The CDR3 nucleotides read TGTGCCAGCAGCCAAGATACGTCCCTAGTCCCTGGGGAGCTGTTTTTT.

The CDR3: CASSLDRSTDTQYF. The CDR3 nucleotides read TGTGCCAGCAGTTTAGACAGGAGCACAGATACGCAGTATTTT. The chain recombines TRBV27 with TRBJ2-3; D might be TRBD1 (6 bases). Germline CDR1 MNHEY, CDR2 SMNVEV (reference sequence). The CDR3 covers 14 residues. V was clipped by 2 bases and J by 0 bases, with 6 bases between them.

The V and J genes are TRBV6-5 and TRBJ2-7; weak D call: TRBD1 (5 bases). The V gene's germline CDR1 is MNHEY and CDR2 SVGAGI. V lost 7 bases to trimming and J lost 2 bases, with 18 bases between them. This CDR3 is built from 15 residues. The DNA for the CDR3 is TGTGCCAGCACTCCCGGTAGGGGCGCTGCCTACGAGCAGTACTTC. Its protein is CASTPGRGAAYEQYF.

This clone was seen a single time. The chain links TRBV19 to TRBJ2-7; a possible D gene is TRBD2 (6 bases). Germline CDR1 is LNHDA and CDR2 is SQIVND (reference sequence). The CDR3 length is 15 residues. Trimming cost V 3 bases and J 0 bases, with 12 bases left between them. CDR3 loop: CASSIQGGSSYEQYF. CDR3 in DNA: TGTGCCAGTAGTATCCAGGGAGGTAGCTCCTACGAGCAGTACTTC.

The chain has TRBV6-5 and TRBJ2-7; weak D call: TRBD2 (5 bases). Trimming pared 8 bases from V and 6 bases from J, leaving 20 bases between. The CDR3 runs 14 residues. Germline V gives CDR1 MNHEY, CDR2 SVGAGI. This chain's CDR3 is CASRPFRTLAEQYF. The CDR3 DNA sequence: TGTGCCAGCCGACCTTTCCGGACTCTGGCCGAGCAGTACTTC.

The chain employs TRBV3-1 (or the pseudogene TRBV3-2) and TRBJ1-5; 7 bases match TRBD1. Germline V CDR1 and CDR2: LGHDT, YNNKEL (reference sequence). CDR3 length equals 14 residues. V shed 5 bases and J 4 bases; nucleotides not matched to a gene: 5. In DNA, the CDR3 is TGTGCCAGCAGCTTTAAGACAGGGAATCAGCCCCAGCATTTT. Translated: CASSFKTGNQPQHF.

The chain employs TRBV7-9 and TRBJ1-5; a weak D match, TRBD1 (6 bases). This CDR3 is 15 amino acids long. The V end lost 6 bases, the J end lost 0 bases, and 12 bases lay between the germline ends. Germline V gene lookup returns CDR1 SEHNR and CDR2 FQNEAQ (reference sequence). CDR3 bases: TGTGCCAGCAGTTCAAGGGGGAATAGCAATCAGCCCCAGCATTTT. This sequence encodes CASSSRGNSNQPQHF. Variable domain in full (rest from reference TRBV7-9 and TRBJ1-5): DTGVSQNPRHKITKRGQNVTFRCDPISEHNRLYWYRQTLGQGPEFLTYFQNEAQLEKSRLLSDRFSAERPKGSFSTLEIQRTEQGDSAMYLCASSSRGNSNQPQHFGDGTRLSIL.

This clone was recorded once. The gene calls are TRBV25-1 and TRBJ1-6; no reliable D call. V was pared by 3 bases and J by 10 bases, with 10 bases between. The CDR3 spans 13 residues. The germline gives CDR1 MGHDK, CDR2 SYGVNS. The CDR3 reads CASSEVQESPLHF. The CDR3 DNA reads TGTGCCAGCAGTGAGGTTCAGGAATCACCCCTCCACTTT.

A single count supports this clone. J is TRBJ2-7 and V is TRBV6-5; the match to TRBD1 covers 7 bases. Germline V CDR1 and CDR2: MNHEY, SVGAGI. Trimming at V came to 5 bases and at J to 2 bases, leaving 3 bases not matched to a gene. This CDR3 comprises 13 residues. This chain's CDR3 is CASSKTGAYEQYV. DNA of the CDR3: TGTGCCAGCAGTAAAACAGGGGCCTACGAGCAGTACGTC.